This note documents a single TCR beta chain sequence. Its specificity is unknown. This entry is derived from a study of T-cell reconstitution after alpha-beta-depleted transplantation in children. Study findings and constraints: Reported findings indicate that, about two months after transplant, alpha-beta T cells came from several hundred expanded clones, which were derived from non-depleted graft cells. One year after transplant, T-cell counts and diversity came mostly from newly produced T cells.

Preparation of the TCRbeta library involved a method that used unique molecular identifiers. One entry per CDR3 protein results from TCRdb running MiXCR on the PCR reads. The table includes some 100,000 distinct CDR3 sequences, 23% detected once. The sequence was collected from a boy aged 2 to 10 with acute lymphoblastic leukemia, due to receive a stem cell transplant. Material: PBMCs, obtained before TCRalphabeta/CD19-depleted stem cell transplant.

The DNA for the CDR3 is TGTGCCAGCAGCACGCGCCCATCAGTCTTTAGCTCCTACGAGCAGTACTTC. Protein: CASSTRPSVFSSYEQYF. The V gene is TRBV21-1, the J gene TRBJ2-7; the table's D call of TRBD1 was not tested on the DNA. TRBV21-1 is flagged as a pseudogene. There are 17 residues in the CDR3.